The rows below give T cell receptor beta chains drawn from one sample of a study of OX40 agonist ivuxolimab in advanced cancers. TCRdb's table, derived via immunoSEQ multiplex PCR, lists solely in-frame clones and lacks some. The profile shows around 100,000 clones, roughly 90% of them singletons. This specimen consisted of CD4+ or CD8+ T cells sorted from blood, obtained in a trial of the OX40 agonist ivuxolimab. The receptor source for this set is an adult with an advanced solid tumor such as melanoma, head and neck, liver or kidney cancer. Each CDR3 is given with its conserved first and last residue. D genes are given only for firm matches. Some rows have no size entry. The others give once, few or many, or a class for an expanded clone.

TRBJ2-7 TRBV7-6 - - CASSLEPGAPYEQYF TGTGCCAGCAGCTTAGAACCTGGGGCGCCCTACGAGCAGTACTTC
TRBJ2-3 TRBV7-2 once TRBD2 CASSPRTSGAFSTDTQYF TGTGCCAGCAGCCCCCGGACTAGCGGGGCCTTTAGCACAGATACGCAGTATTTT
TRBJ2-3 TRBV5-6 once - CASILGDTQYF TGTGCCAGCATCCTCGGAGATACGCAGTATTTT
TRBJ2-7 TRBV18 - TRBD1 CASSRTGGDEQYF TGTGCCAGCTCACGTACAGGGGGCGACGAGCAGTACTTC
TRBJ1-2 TRBV29-1 - - CSVLDRANYGYTF TGCAGCGTGTTAGACAGAGCTAACTATGGCTACACCTTC
TRBJ1-4 TRBV5-1 - TRBD1 CASSLGTAGGDEKLFF TGCGCCAGCAGCTTGGGAACAGCAGGGGGTGATGAAAAACTGTTTTTT
TRBJ2-7 TRBV27 - - CASSYWDNGYEQYF TGTGCCAGCAGTTACTGGGACAATGGGTACGAGCAGTACTTC
TRBJ2-5 TRBV5-1 once - CASSLGGGEETQYF TGCGCCAGCAGCTTGGGCGGGGGCGAAGAGACCCAGTACTTC
TRBJ2-1 TRBV28 - TRBD2 CASTLAGGSNEQFF TGTGCCAGCACCCTAGCGGGAGGTTCGAATGAGCAGTTCTTC
TRBJ2-3 TRBV19 - TRBD2 CASSTLAGQGTDTQYF TGTGCCAGTAGTACCTTAGCGGGACAAGGCACAGATACGCAGTATTTT
TRBJ2-1 TRBV5-4 - - CASSLASADEQFF TGTGCCAGCAGCTTAGCCTCCGCTGATGAGCAGTTCTTC
TRBJ1-5 TRBV6-5 - - CAVGQRHNQPQHF TGTGCCGTGGGACAACGACACAATCAGCCCCAGCATTTT
TRBJ2-1 TRBV7-3 - TRBD2 CASSRTSGTFEQFF TGTGCCAGCAGCCGGACTAGCGGGACTTTTGAGCAGTTCTTC
TRBJ2-3 TRBV7-9 - - CASGDFDSSTDTQYF TGTGCCAGCGGGGATTTCGACTCTAGCACAGATACGCAGTATTTT
TRBJ1-5 TRBV5-3 - - CARSLSQVGNQPQHF TGTGCCAGAAGCCTATCACAGGTAGGAAATCAGCCCCAGCATTTT
TRBJ2-5 TRBV18 - TRBD1 CASSYGQGETQYF TGTGCCAGCTCATATGGACAGGGGGAGACCCAGTACTTC
TRBJ2-1 TRBV18 - - CASSPFSTGHNEQFF TGTGCCAGCTCACCATTCTCGACAGGTCACAATGAGCAGTTCTTC
TRBJ1-4 TRBV29-1 - - CSATAVADEKLFF TGCAGCGCTACGGCGGTGGCTGATGAAAAACTGTTTTTT
TRBJ2-7 TRBV7-9 - TRBD2 CASSSTSVYEQYF TGTGCCAGCAGCTCGACTAGCGTTTACGAGCAGTACTTC
TRBJ2-3 TRBV10-3 - - CALSGGGTDTQYF TGTGCCCTCTCCGGGGGTGGCACAGATACGCAGTATTTT
TRBJ1-2 TRBV4-2 - - CASSQDDLRAVYGYTF TGTGCCAGCAGCCAAGATGATCTTAGGGCCGTCTATGGCTACACCTTC
TRBJ1-3 TRBV11-1 once - CASSLRDSGNTIYF TGTGCCAGCAGCTTAAGGGACTCTGGAAACACCATATATTTT
TRBJ2-7 TRBV5-1 - - CASSSQTYEQYF TGCGCCAGCAGCTCCCAGACCTACGAGCAGTACTTC
TRBJ1-5 TRBV28 - - CASSLGRLGNQPQHF TGTGCCAGCAGTTTAGGTCGCTTAGGGAATCAGCCCCAGCATTTT
TRBJ1-4 TRBV12-5 - TRBD1 CASGLQGAREKLFF TGTGCTAGTGGTTTGCAGGGGGCAAGGGAAAAACTGTTTTTT
TRBJ1-3 TRBV5-1 few - CASSLAGTDRTGNTIYF TGCGCCAGCAGCTTGGCCGGGACGGACCGGACTGGAAACACCATATATTTT
TRBJ2-7 TRBV5-1 - - CASSSVTYEQYF TGCGCCAGCAGCTCCGTCACCTACGAGCAGTACTTC
TRBJ2-3 TRBV7-3 - TRBD2 CASSLNPGLAGGRDTQYF TGTGCCAGCAGCTTAAACCCGGGGCTAGCGGGAGGACGAGATACGCAGTATTTT